The sequence of this TCR beta chain was determined in a study of shared clonotypes between healthy human individuals. The donors, healthy adults who were HIV-negative, had experienced no recent acute infections or vaccinations. Each subset's genomic DNA was split evenly across several immunoSEQ plates. Measured with immunoSEQ multiplex PCR; TCRdb has only the in-frame clones, and not every one. The sample comprises 900,000 to 1,200,000 clones, 70% to 80% of which are singletons, and 0.5% to 0.65% rests with the top ten. Worth noting for this clone: Its antigen is not identified.

Looked up from germline, CDR1 is MGHDK and CDR2 is SYGVNS. With 6 bases clipped from V and 3 bases from J, the junction kept 8 bases outside the gene matches. The length of the CDR3 is 15 residues. Study results and caveats: Exclusively blood specimens were collected; tissue repertoires likely differ. At large depth, rarefaction still showed sorted-subset sequencing to be incomplete.

The V and J genes are TRBV25-1 and TRBJ2-3, with TRBD1 identical over 8 bases. The receptor was derived from a man between 18 and 29 years old in good health. Some clones in this sample may be carry-over from other donors' samples. The specimen sequenced was memory CD4+ T cells from PBMCs. The subset here: CD45RA-negative fraction. Here the CDR3 reads CASSFRGRDTDTQYF. In DNA form, the CDR3 reads TGTGCCAGCAGCTTCAGGGGGCGAGATACAGATACGCAGTATTTT.